This TCR beta chain was found in a study of T-cell memory formation after mild COVID-19. Turning to the study itself: There were largely donor-specific TCR clusters.

The V and J ends lost 1 base and 6 bases respectively, with 7 bases between them. There are 14 residues in the CDR3. The germline V gene encodes CDR1 SEHNR and CDR2 FQNEAQ (reference sequence). TCRdb processed the 5' RACE reads anew with MiXCR; each CDR3 protein has one entry. Among about 110,000 distinct CDR3 sequences listed, around 15% were seen once. Study-wide results and limits: Clones that shrank (day 15 to 85) were balanced CD4/CD8, whereas later expanders leaned CD4+.

With regard to this clonotype: What it binds is not known.

This clonotype was obtained from a man aged 18 to 29 who had mild COVID-19 (a few samples of this study predate the infection). Cell type and time point are not known. Input material: PBMCs or a T cell subset sorted from them (not recorded which). The J gene is TRBJ1-6, the V gene TRBV7-9; no clear D. The CDR3 region has the DNA TGTGCCAGCAGCTTAGGAGGCCTTAATTCACCCCTCCACTTT. This sequence encodes CASSLGGLNSPLHF.